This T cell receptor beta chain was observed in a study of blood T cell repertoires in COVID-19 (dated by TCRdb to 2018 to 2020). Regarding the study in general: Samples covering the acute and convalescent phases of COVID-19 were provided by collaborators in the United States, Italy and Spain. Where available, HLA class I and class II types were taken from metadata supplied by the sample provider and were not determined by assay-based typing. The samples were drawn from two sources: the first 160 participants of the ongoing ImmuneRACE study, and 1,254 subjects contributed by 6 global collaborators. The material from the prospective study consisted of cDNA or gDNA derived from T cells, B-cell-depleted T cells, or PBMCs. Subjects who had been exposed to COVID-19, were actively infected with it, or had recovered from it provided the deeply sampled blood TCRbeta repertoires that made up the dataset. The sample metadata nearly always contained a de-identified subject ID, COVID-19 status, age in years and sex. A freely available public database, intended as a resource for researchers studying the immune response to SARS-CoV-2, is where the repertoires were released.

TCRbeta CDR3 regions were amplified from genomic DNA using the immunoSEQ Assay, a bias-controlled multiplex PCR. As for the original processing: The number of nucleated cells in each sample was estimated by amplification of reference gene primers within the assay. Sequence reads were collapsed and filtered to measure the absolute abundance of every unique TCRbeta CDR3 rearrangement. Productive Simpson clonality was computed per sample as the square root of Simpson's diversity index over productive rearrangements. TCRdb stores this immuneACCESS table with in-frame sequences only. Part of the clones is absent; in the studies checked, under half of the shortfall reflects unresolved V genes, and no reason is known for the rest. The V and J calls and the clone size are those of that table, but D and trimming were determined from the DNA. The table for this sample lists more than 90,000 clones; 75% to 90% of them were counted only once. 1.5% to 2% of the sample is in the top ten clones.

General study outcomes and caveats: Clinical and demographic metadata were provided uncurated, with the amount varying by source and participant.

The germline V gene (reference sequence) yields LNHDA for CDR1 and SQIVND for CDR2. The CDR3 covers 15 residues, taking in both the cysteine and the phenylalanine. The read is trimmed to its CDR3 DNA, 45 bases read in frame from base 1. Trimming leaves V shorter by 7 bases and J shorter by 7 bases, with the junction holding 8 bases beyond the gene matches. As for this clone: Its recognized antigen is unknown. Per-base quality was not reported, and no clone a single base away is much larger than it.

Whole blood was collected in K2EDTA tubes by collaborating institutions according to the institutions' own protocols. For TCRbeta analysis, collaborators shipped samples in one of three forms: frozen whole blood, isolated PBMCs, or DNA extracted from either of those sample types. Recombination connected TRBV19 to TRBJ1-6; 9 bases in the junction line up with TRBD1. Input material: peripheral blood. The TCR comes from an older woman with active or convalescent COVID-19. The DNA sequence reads TGTGCCAGTATGTCGGGACAGGGAAAAAATTCACCCCTCCACTTT. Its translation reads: CASMSGQGKNSPLHF.